This TCR beta chain derives from a study of T cells in Graves' hyperthyroidism and ophthalmopathy. Study-wide findings and caveats: Ophthalmopathy cases were set apart from stable hyperthyroidism by a 13 V-J model.

At least 3 on the Clinical Activity Score was recorded for ophthalmopathy patients, who also had NOSPECS grade at least 4 and duration under 3 months. Exclusion of patients followed from uncontrolled infection, other autoimmune disease, pregnancy or lactation. Clinical symptoms, serum thyroxine, TRAb, thyroid ultrasound and orbital computed tomography informed diagnoses. Turning to this clonotype: Its antigen is as yet unknown. The junction departs from the called germline gene at one end, perhaps through a read error.

Using RNA transcripts as the source, TCR beta CDR3 regions were amplified. The TCR CDR3 first-round RT-PCR relied on the HTBI primer set. TCRdb recomputed calls from the multiplex PCR reads with MiXCR, one row per CDR3 protein. The sample contains around 600,000 distinct CDR3 sequences, approximately 15% of which appear only once. The CDR3 contains 15 residues. The germline gives CDR1 LGHDT, CDR2 YNNKEL (reference sequence). This chain joins TRBV3-1 and TRBJ2-4, with D uncertain. Sample: blood. The source is a woman aged 18-29 years with Graves' ophthalmopathy. The CDR3 nucleotides are TGTGCCAGCAGCCAATCCGACACAGCCAGAAACATTCAGTACTTC. It translates to CASSQSDTARNIQYF.